Listed below are T cell receptor beta chains from one sample, sequenced in a study of blood T cell repertoires in COVID-19. TCRdb's table, derived via immunoSEQ multiplex PCR, lists solely in-frame clones and lacks some. The sample gives 35,000 to 50,000 clones, over 70% of which show up once; approximately 6% is in the top ten. Sequenced sample: peripheral blood. These receptors were collected from a woman older than 75 with acute or convalescent COVID-19. The CDR3 runs from the conserved cysteine through the conserved F or W. Each record gives: clone size, V gene, J gene, D gene, CDR3 DNA, CDR3 protein. The D gene is left open where the match is weak. Rows may omit the clone size; those that give it use once, few, many or a size class.

size: -; V: TRBV14; J: TRBJ1-2; D: TRBD1; DNA: TGTGCCAGCAGCCGGGACAGGAACTATGGCTACACCTTC; CDR3: CASSRDRNYGYTF
size: -; V: TRBV6-5; J: TRBJ2-1; D: -; DNA: TGTGCCAGCAGTTATCCGGACTCAAAGGACAATGAGCAGTTCTTC; CDR3: CASSYPDSKDNEQFF
size: -; V: TRBV30; J: TRBJ2-7; D: TRBD2; DNA: TGTGCCTGGAGACTAGCGGCAACCTTCTACGAGCAGTACTTC; CDR3: CAWRLAATFYEQYF
size: -; V: TRBV5-4; J: TRBJ2-3; D: TRBD2; DNA: TGTGCCAGCAGCCCGGGACTAGCAGGAGATACGCAGTATTTT; CDR3: CASSPGLAGDTQYF
size: -; V: TRBV4-1; J: TRBJ2-5; D: -; DNA: TGCGCCAGCAGCCCCCGTGGTGAGGGTGAGGAGACCCAGTACTTC; CDR3: CASSPRGEGEETQYF
size: -; V: TRBV11-3; J: TRBJ2-5; D: TRBD2; DNA: TGTGCCAGCAGCTTTAGCGGGATGGAGACCCAGTACTTC; CDR3: CASSFSGMETQYF
size: -; V: TRBV9; J: TRBJ2-6; D: -; DNA: TGTGCCAGCAGCGTAGTCCCTATCTCTGGGGCCAACGTCCTGACTTTC; CDR3: CASSVVPISGANVLTF
size: -; V: TRBV9; J: TRBJ2-3; D: -; DNA: TGTGCCAGCAGCGTACGCCCTAGCTCCAGCACAGATACGCAGTATTTT; CDR3: CASSVRPSSSTDTQYF
size: -; V: TRBV5-1; J: TRBJ2-2; D: TRBD1; DNA: TGCGCCAGCAGCTTAAGTCAAGGGGGCCACGGGGAGCTGTTTTTT; CDR3: CASSLSQGGHGELFF
size: -; V: TRBV7-2; J: TRBJ2-3; D: TRBD2; DNA: TGTGCCAGCAGCCTAGGACTAGCCGCAGATACGCAGTATTTT; CDR3: CASSLGLAADTQYF
size: -; V: TRBV18; J: TRBJ1-5; D: TRBD1; DNA: TGTGCCAGCTCACCTTCGGACAGGGGGAATCAGCCCCAGCATTTT; CDR3: CASSPSDRGNQPQHF
size: -; V: TRBV2; J: TRBJ2-7; D: -; DNA: TGTGCCAGCCGACAGATCTACGAGCAGTACTTC; CDR3: CASRQIYEQYF
size: -; V: TRBV9; J: TRBJ1-1; D: -; DNA: TGTGCCAGCAGCGCCAACCGGGACTCGGCTGAAGCTTTCTTT; CDR3: CASSANRDSAEAFF
size: once; V: TRBV18; J: TRBJ1-1; D: TRBD1; DNA: TGTGCCAGCTCAACCACAGGGGAGAACACTGAAGCTTTCTTT; CDR3: CASSTTGENTEAFF
size: -; V: TRBV4-1; J: TRBJ2-5; D: TRBD1; DNA: TGCGCCAGCAGCCCCGACAGGGTAGGTGAGACCCAGTACTTC; CDR3: CASSPDRVGETQYF
size: -; V: TRBV29-1; J: TRBJ1-1; D: TRBD1; DNA: TGCAGCGTTAACACAGGGGGGCCCACTGAAGCTTTCTTT; CDR3: CSVNTGGPTEAFF
size: few; V: TRBV7-3; J: TRBJ1-1; D: -; DNA: TGTGCCAGCAGCTTATTCGGGGTCTACACTGAAGCTTTCTTT; CDR3: CASSLFGVYTEAFF
size: -; V: TRBV28; J: TRBJ1-4; D: TRBD1; DNA: TGTGCCAGCAGGGGACAGGGAAAACTGTTTTTT; CDR3: CASRGQGKLFF
size: few; V: TRBV7-7; J: TRBJ2-5; D: -; DNA: TGTGCTAGCAGCTTATCTCCAGGGAAACAAGAGACCCAGTACTTC; CDR3: CASSLSPGKQETQYF
size: -; V: TRBV5-1; J: TRBJ2-3; D: TRBD2; DNA: TGCGCCAGCAGCTTGTCGGGAGGATCCACAGATACGCAGTATTTT; CDR3: CASSLSGGSTDTQYF
size: few; V: TRBV19; J: TRBJ2-5; D: TRBD2; DNA: TGTGCCAGTAGTGCTCGGGGGGGCTCCCCCAGGACCCAGTACTTC; CDR3: CASSARGGSPRTQYF
size: -; V: TRBV18; J: TRBJ1-3; D: TRBD1; DNA: TGTGCCAGCTCACCTAGGACAGGTCTACTAGACTCTGGAAACACCATATATTTT; CDR3: CASSPRTGLLDSGNTIYF
size: -; V: TRBV7-9; J: TRBJ2-3; D: TRBD2; DNA: TGTGCCAGCAGCTTGGCGGGGACTAGCGGGGGACCAACAGATACGCAGTATTTT; CDR3: CASSLAGTSGGPTDTQYF
size: -; V: TRBV4-1; J: TRBJ1-2; D: -; DNA: TGCGCCAGCAGCCAAGCCGGACAGATAGGGGGATATGGCTACACCTTC; CDR3: CASSQAGQIGGYGYTF
size: -; V: TRBV5-4; J: TRBJ2-1; D: -; DNA: TGTGCCAGCAGCTTTTCCTATCTAGAGTACAATGAGCAGTTCTTC; CDR3: CASSFSYLEYNEQFF
size: -; V: TRBV27; J: TRBJ1-1; D: TRBD1; DNA: TGTGCCAGCAGTTTAATGCGGGGGACAGGGGGGTTCAACACTGAAGCTTTCTTT; CDR3: CASSLMRGTGGFNTEAFF
size: -; V: TRBV11-2; J: TRBJ2-5; D: TRBD2; DNA: TGTGCCAGCAGCTTCGAAAGCGGGGGGTCGGTAGAGACCCAGTACTTC; CDR3: CASSFESGGSVETQYF
size: -; V: TRBV5-1; J: TRBJ1-1; D: TRBD1; DNA: TGCGCCAGCAGCTTAACAGGGGGCATTCCTGAAGCTTTCTTT; CDR3: CASSLTGGIPEAFF
size: -; V: TRBV2; J: TRBJ1-2; D: -; DNA: TGTGCCAGCAGCGACACTTCTGCAGGGACTGGTGGCTACACCTTC; CDR3: CASSDTSAGTGGYTF
size: -; V: TRBV3-1/TRBV3-2; J: TRBJ1-5; D: -; DNA: TGTGCCAGCAGCCAGCCTGGTCGGGATCAGCCCCAGCATTTT; CDR3: CASSQPGRDQPQHF
size: -; V: TRBV11-2; J: TRBJ2-5; D: TRBD2; DNA: TGTGCCAGCAGCTTGGTGACTAGCGGGGGGCAAGAGACCCAGTACTTC; CDR3: CASSLVTSGGQETQYF
size: -; V: TRBV27; J: TRBJ1-4; D: -; DNA: TGTGCCAGCAAAAACCAGGGAGGGGCTAATGAAAAACTGTTTTTT; CDR3: CASKNQGGANEKLFF
size: -; V: TRBV2; J: TRBJ1-2; D: -; DNA: TGTGCCAGCAGTGTGGTACAGCCATTGGGTGGCTACACCTTC; CDR3: CASSVVQPLGGYTF
size: -; V: TRBV5-1; J: TRBJ2-1; D: -; DNA: TGCGCCAGCAGCTTGCGAAATCTCGGAGCGACCTACAATGAGCAGTTCTTC; CDR3: CASSLRNLGATYNEQFF
size: -; V: TRBV30; J: TRBJ2-2; D: TRBD1; DNA: TGTGCCTGGAGTGTTCAGGGGGCCTCCGGGGAGCTGTTTTTT; CDR3: CAWSVQGASGELFF
size: -; V: TRBV13; J: TRBJ1-2; D: TRBD1; DNA: TGTGCCAGCAGCTCCAAGAAATTCGGGACAGGGTGGTTAGGCTATGGCTACACCTTC; CDR3: CASSSKKFGTGWLGYGYTF
size: -; V: TRBV6-5; J: TRBJ1-1; D: -; DNA: TGTGCCAGCAGTTTGGGACTGAGGGCTTTCTTT; CDR3: CASSLGLRAFF
size: -; V: TRBV19; J: TRBJ2-3; D: -; DNA: TGTGCCAGTAGTATAGAGGGACTGAATTACCCAGATACGCAGTATTTT; CDR3: CASSIEGLNYPDTQYF
size: -; V: TRBV7-8; J: TRBJ2-7; D: -; DNA: TGTGCCAGCAGCCGCCTCTCCTACGAGCAGTACTTC; CDR3: CASSRLSYEQYF
size: -; V: TRBV5-1; J: TRBJ2-5; D: TRBD1; DNA: TGCGCCAGCAGCTTGGCTCGGACAGGCCAAGAGACCCAGTACTTC; CDR3: CASSLARTGQETQYF
size: -; V: TRBV30; J: TRBJ1-2; D: TRBD1; DNA: TGTGCCTGGAGTCCAGGGGGCGGCTACACCTTC; CDR3: CAWSPGGGYTF
size: -; V: TRBV6-5; J: TRBJ1-3; D: TRBD1; DNA: TGTGCCAGCAGTTATGGGACAGCTGGAAACACCATATATTTT; CDR3: CASSYGTAGNTIYF
size: few; V: TRBV7-6; J: TRBJ2-5; D: TRBD2; DNA: TGTGCCAGCAGCTTAGGCCTAGCGGGGGGCAAAGAGACCCAGTACTTC; CDR3: CASSLGLAGGKETQYF
size: -; V: TRBV5-8; J: TRBJ1-1; D: -; DNA: TGTGCCAGCGTGATCCGGGAGAACACTGAAGCTTTCTTT; CDR3: CASVIRENTEAFF
size: -; V: TRBV4-1; J: TRBJ2-7; D: TRBD2; DNA: TGCGCCAGCAGCCCCACTACTAGCGGGGGTTTCTACGAGCAGTACTTC; CDR3: CASSPTTSGGFYEQYF
size: once; V: TRBV3-1/TRBV3-2; J: TRBJ1-5; D: TRBD1; DNA: TGTGCCAGCAGCCAGGGGAGGACAGGGAAGAATCAGCCCCAGCATTTT; CDR3: CASSQGRTGKNQPQHF
size: -; V: TRBV4-1; J: TRBJ2-7; D: -; DNA: TGCGCCAGCAGTCCGGCTAGCAGCTTAGAGCAGTACTTC; CDR3: CASSPASSLEQYF
size: -; V: TRBV30; J: TRBJ2-5; D: TRBD2; DNA: TGTGCCTGGAGTGTACCCCGACTAGCGGGGGAAGAGACCCAGTACTTC; CDR3: CAWSVPRLAGEETQYF
size: -; V: TRBV4-1; J: TRBJ2-5; D: -; DNA: TGCGCCAGCAGCCAAGTGGGGGGAGGAATGGAGACCCAGTACTTC; CDR3: CASSQVGGGMETQYF
size: -; V: TRBV13; J: TRBJ2-5; D: TRBD1; DNA: TGTGCCAGCAGCTTAGGGGGGACAGGGCGAGAGACCCAGTACTTC; CDR3: CASSLGGTGRETQYF
size: -; V: TRBV7-8; J: TRBJ2-1; D: -; DNA: TGTGCCAGCAGCTTAGCGAGCGGCAATGAGCAGTTCTTC; CDR3: CASSLASGNEQFF
size: -; V: TRBV5-1; J: TRBJ2-7; D: TRBD2; DNA: TGCGCCAGCAGCTTGACGGTAGCGGGGGGAGCCTACGAGCAGTACTTC; CDR3: CASSLTVAGGAYEQYF
size: once; V: TRBV9; J: TRBJ1-1; D: -; DNA: TGTGCCAGCAGCGCTCCCCAGGCAGGGGTGACCACTGAAGCTTTCTTT; CDR3: CASSAPQAGVTTEAFF